This is a list of T cell receptor beta chains from one sample in a study of OX40 agonist ivuxolimab in advanced cancers. Measured with immunoSEQ multiplex PCR; TCRdb has only the in-frame clones, and not every one. The sample holds about 52,000 clones, approximately 92% seen once. This specimen was CD4+ or CD8+ T cells sorted from blood, taken in a trial of the OX40 agonist ivuxolimab. The receptors here all came from an adult with an advanced solid tumor such as melanoma, head and neck, liver or kidney cancer. Both conserved end residues are part of each CDR3. The D gene is left open where the match is weak. Expanded clones are given a class, and other clones once, few, many or no size at all.

size	J	D	V	CDR3	DNA
once	TRBJ2-1	TRBD2	TRBV19	CASSLRTSGRLYNEQFF	TGTGCCAGTAGTCTCAGGACTAGCGGGAGGTTGTATAATGAGCAGTTCTTC
-	TRBJ1-4	TRBD1	TRBV6-5	CASSSLDRVDEKLFF	TGTGCCAGCAGTTCCTTGGACAGGGTGGACGAAAAACTGTTTTTT
-	TRBJ1-1	TRBD1	TRBV6-5	CASSYLGTGERTEAFF	TGTGCCAGCAGTTACTTGGGGACAGGCGAACGTACTGAAGCTTTCTTT
-	TRBJ2-3	-	TRBV13	CASSSGVDTQYF	TGTGCCAGCAGCTCAGGCGTAGATACGCAGTATTTT
-	TRBJ2-2	TRBD1	TRBV28	CASSKTGATGELFF	TGTGCCAGCAGTAAGACAGGGGCCACCGGGGAGCTGTTTTTT
once	TRBJ2-7	-	TRBV10-2	CASSERGGTESDEQYF	TGCGCCAGCAGTGAGAGGGGGGGGACAGAGTCCGACGAGCAGTACTTC
-	TRBJ2-1	-	TRBV5-1	CASSSTGLPDYNEQFF	TGCGCCAGCAGCTCGACCGGACTACCTGACTACAATGAGCAGTTCTTC
-	TRBJ1-2	TRBD1	TRBV9	CASSVGWTGTGHGYTF	TGTGCCAGCAGCGTAGGCTGGACCGGGACAGGGCATGGCTACACCTTC
-	TRBJ2-2	-	TRBV5-1	CASSLALDTGELFF	TGCGCCAGCAGCTTGGCCCTGGACACCGGGGAGCTGTTTTTT
-	TRBJ1-2	-	TRBV6-5	CASNQGHGYTF	TGTGCCAGCAACCAGGGGCATGGCTACACCTTC
once	TRBJ1-2	-	TRBV7-9	CASSFTAGPYGYTF	TGTGCCAGCAGCTTCACTGCAGGGCCCTATGGCTACACCTTC
-	TRBJ2-5	TRBD1	TRBV28	CASTIGTGVEETQYF	TGTGCCAGCACTATCGGGACAGGGGTGGAGGAGACCCAGTACTTC
-	TRBJ2-2	-	TRBV7-6	CASSFLGPANTGELFF	TGTGCCAGCAGCTTTTTGGGGCCAGCGAACACCGGGGAGCTGTTTTTT
-	TRBJ2-7	TRBD1	TRBV7-6	CASSLTGWDEQYF	TGTGCCAGCAGCCTGACAGGGTGGGACGAGCAGTACTTC
-	TRBJ2-1	-	TRBV7-8	CASSLVTYNEQFF	TGTGCCAGCAGCTTAGTTACCTACAATGAGCAGTTCTTC
-	TRBJ1-1	TRBD1	TRBV9	CASSVGQGRSTEAFF	TGTGCCAGCAGCGTAGGACAGGGTAGGAGCACTGAAGCTTTCTTT
-	TRBJ2-3	-	TRBV28	CATRDWVSTDTQYF	TGTGCCACCAGGGACTGGGTTAGCACAGATACGCAGTATTTT
-	TRBJ2-7	-	TRBV6-5	CASSNRNEQYF	TGTGCCAGCAGTAACCGGAACGAGCAGTACTTC
-	TRBJ2-2	TRBD2	TRBV27	CASSFAGPSGSNTGELFF	TGTGCCAGCAGTTTTGCGGGGCCTAGCGGGAGTAACACCGGGGAGCTGTTTTTT
-	TRBJ1-5	TRBD1	TRBV6-6	CASSPGGNQPQHF	TGTGCCAGCAGTCCAGGGGGAAATCAGCCCCAGCATTTT
-	TRBJ2-7	-	TRBV6-6	CASSYSGFDEQYF	TGTGCCAGCAGTTACTCTGGGTTTGACGAGCAGTACTTC
-	TRBJ2-3	TRBD2	TRBV27	CASSPGGSFADTQYF	TGTGCCAGCAGTCCGGGGGGGAGCTTTGCAGATACGCAGTATTTT
-	TRBJ1-1	-	TRBV9	CASSGAFF	TGTGCCAGCAGCGGGGCTTTCTTT
-	TRBJ1-2	-	TRBV9	CASSVEDSYGYTF	TGTGCCAGCAGCGTAGAGGACAGCTATGGCTACACCTTC
-	TRBJ1-4	-	TRBV7-2	CASSPKIGPTAANEKLFF	TGTGCCAGCAGCCCTAAAATAGGGCCCACAGCAGCTAATGAAAAACTGTTTTTT
-	TRBJ1-1	-	TRBV28	CASSLSVEGMNTEAFF	TGTGCCAGCAGTTTATCGGTGGAGGGTATGAACACTGAAGCTTTCTTT
-	TRBJ2-7	TRBD1	TRBV6-6	CASSYADRVYEQYF	TGTGCCAGCAGTTACGCAGACAGGGTCTACGAGCAGTACTTC
few	TRBJ2-7	TRBD2	TRBV11-2	CASSLVRLAGEGTYEQYF	TGTGCCAGCAGCTTAGTCCGTCTAGCGGGAGAAGGGACCTACGAGCAGTACTTC
-	TRBJ2-7	TRBD2	TRBV28	CASYSSGRPEQYF	TGTGCCAGCTACTCCAGCGGGAGACCCGAGCAGTACTTC
-	TRBJ2-1	TRBD2	TRBV7-6	CASSPLSPREGEQFF	TGTGCCAGCAGCCCCCTCTCCCCGCGGGAGGGTGAGCAGTTCTTC
-	TRBJ1-1	TRBD1	TRBV28	CASGDRVWTEAFF	TGTGCCAGCGGAGACAGGGTGTGGACTGAAGCTTTCTTT
few	TRBJ2-7	TRBD2	TRBV19	CASAEEGGSYEQYF	TGTGCCAGTGCAGAGGAGGGCGGGAGCTACGAGCAGTACTTC
-	TRBJ2-7	-	TRBV19	CASSMWGQGYEQYF	TGTGCCAGTAGTATGTGGGGCCAGGGCTACGAGCAGTACTTC
-	TRBJ2-1	TRBD2	TRBV7-3	CASSRSGRVTYNEQFF	TGTGCCAGCAGCCGTAGCGGGAGGGTTACTTACAATGAGCAGTTCTTC
-	TRBJ1-1	-	TRBV25-1	CASSEWAGVTEAFF	TGTGCCAGCAGTGAATGGGCGGGGGTCACTGAAGCTTTCTTT
-	TRBJ2-3	-	TRBV4-3	CASSQAGWLEGPDTQYF	TGCGCCAGCAGCCAAGCAGGTTGGCTAGAAGGCCCAGATACGCAGTATTTT
-	TRBJ2-2	-	TRBV9	CASSPDNTGELFF	TGTGCCAGCAGCCCCGACAACACCGGGGAGCTGTTTTTT
once	TRBJ2-7	-	TRBV15	CATSREVQGGYEQYF	TGTGCCACCAGCAGAGAGGTCCAGGGCGGGTACGAGCAGTACTTC
-	TRBJ1-2	-	TRBV9	CASSVGGGPTNYGYTF	TGTGCCAGCAGCGTGGGAGGGGGGCCTACTAACTATGGCTACACCTTC
once	TRBJ1-4	-	TRBV9	CASSAGGRASEKLFF	TGTGCCAGCAGCGCCGGGGGGAGGGCGAGTGAAAAACTGTTTTTT
-	TRBJ2-1	-	TRBV28	CASSRPGLLHEQFF	TGTGCCAGCAGTCGCCCCGGTTTACTGCATGAGCAGTTCTTC
-	TRBJ2-1	-	TRBV27	CASSLNLQDSLYNEQFF	TGTGCCAGCAGCCTAAATCTTCAAGACTCCTTATACAATGAGCAGTTCTTC
-	TRBJ2-3	-	TRBV7-9	CASSLTGPLDTQYF	TGTGCCAGCAGCTTGACGGGGCCTTTAGATACGCAGTATTTT
-	TRBJ2-3	TRBD2	TRBV27	CASSSVPGTSVIDTQYF	TGTGCCAGCAGTTCCGTCCCCGGGACTAGCGTGATAGATACGCAGTATTTT